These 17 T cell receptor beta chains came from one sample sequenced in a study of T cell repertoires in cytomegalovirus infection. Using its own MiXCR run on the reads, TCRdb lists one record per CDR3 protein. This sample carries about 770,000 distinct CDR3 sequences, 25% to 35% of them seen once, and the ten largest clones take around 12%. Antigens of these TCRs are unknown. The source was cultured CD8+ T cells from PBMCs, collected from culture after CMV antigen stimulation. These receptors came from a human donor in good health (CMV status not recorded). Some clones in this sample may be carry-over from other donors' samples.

CDR3: CASSGGNTDTQYF. The CDR3 DNA reads TGTGCCAGCAGCGGGGGGAACACAGATACGCAGTATTTT. The chain recombines TRBV9 with TRBJ2-3; D tentatively fits TRBD1 or TRBD2 (5 bases each). The CDR3 is 13 residues long. Trimming left V 3 bases short and J 2 bases short, with 7 bases between. CDR1 and CDR2 (germline): SGDLS, YYNGEE.

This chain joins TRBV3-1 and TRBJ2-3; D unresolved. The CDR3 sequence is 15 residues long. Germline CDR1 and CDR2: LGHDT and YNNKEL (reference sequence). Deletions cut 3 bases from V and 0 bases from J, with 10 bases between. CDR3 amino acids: CASSQGMDSTDTQYF. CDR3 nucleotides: TGTGCCAGCAGCCAGGGGATGGATAGCACAGATACGCAGTATTTT.

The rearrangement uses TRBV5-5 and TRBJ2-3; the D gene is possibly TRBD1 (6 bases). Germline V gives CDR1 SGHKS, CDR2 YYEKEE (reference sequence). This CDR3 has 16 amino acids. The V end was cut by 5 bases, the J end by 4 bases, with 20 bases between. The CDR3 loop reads CASRPGQIFGADTQYF. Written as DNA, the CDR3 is TGTGCCAGCAGACCCGGACAGATCTTCGGCGCAGATACGCAGTATTTT.

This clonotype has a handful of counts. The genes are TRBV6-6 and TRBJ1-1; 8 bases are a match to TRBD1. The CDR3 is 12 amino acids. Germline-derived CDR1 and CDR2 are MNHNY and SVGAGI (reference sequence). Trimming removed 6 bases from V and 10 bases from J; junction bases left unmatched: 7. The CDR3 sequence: CASREDRVGAFF. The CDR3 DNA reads TGTGCCAGCAGGGAGGACAGGGTAGGAGCTTTCTTT.

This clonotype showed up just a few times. The CDR3 loop reads CASSPFGLAGRNEQFF. The CDR3 bases are TGTGCCAGCAGTCCCTTTGGACTAGCGGGACGGAATGAGCAGTTCTTC. The V gene is TRBV12-3 or TRBV12-4, the J gene TRBJ2-1; 12 bases match TRBD2. The CDR3 totals 16 residues. V lost 5 bases to trimming and J lost 7 bases; unmatched junction nucleotides: 9.

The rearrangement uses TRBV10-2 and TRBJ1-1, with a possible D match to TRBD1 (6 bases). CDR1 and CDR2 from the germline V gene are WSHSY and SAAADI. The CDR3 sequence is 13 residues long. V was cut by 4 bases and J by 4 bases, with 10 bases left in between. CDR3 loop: CASSVGGITEAFF. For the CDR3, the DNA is TGCGCCAGCAGTGTGGGGGGCATCACTGAAGCTTTCTTT.

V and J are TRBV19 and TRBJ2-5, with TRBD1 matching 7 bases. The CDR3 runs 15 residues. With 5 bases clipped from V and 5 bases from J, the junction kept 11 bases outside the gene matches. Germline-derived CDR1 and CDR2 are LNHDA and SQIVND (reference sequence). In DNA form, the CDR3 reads TGTGCCAGTAGTCCGACAGGGAACTCAGGGGAGACCCAGTACTTC. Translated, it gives CASSPTGNSGETQYF.

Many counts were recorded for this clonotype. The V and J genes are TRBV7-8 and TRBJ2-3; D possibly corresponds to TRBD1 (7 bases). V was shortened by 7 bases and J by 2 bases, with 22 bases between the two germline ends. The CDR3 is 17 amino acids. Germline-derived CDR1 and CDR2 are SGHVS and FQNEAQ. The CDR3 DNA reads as TGTGCCAGCACCCAGAGAGGAGGGGGCCACTACACAGATACGCAGTATTTT. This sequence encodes CASTQRGGGHYTDTQYF. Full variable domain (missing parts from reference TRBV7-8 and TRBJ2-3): GAGVSQSPRYKVAKRGQDVALRCDPISGHVSLFWYQQALGQGPEFLTYFQNEAQLDKSGLPSDRFFAERPEGSVSTLKIQRTQQEDSAVYLCASTQRGGGHYTDTQYFGPGTRLTVL.

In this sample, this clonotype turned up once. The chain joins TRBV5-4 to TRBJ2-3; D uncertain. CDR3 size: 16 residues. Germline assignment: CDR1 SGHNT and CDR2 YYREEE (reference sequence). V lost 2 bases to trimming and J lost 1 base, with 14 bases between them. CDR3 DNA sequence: TGTGCCAGCAGCTTCCGGACCTCGAAGGGCACAGATACGCAGTATTTT. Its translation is CASSFRTSKGTDTQYF.

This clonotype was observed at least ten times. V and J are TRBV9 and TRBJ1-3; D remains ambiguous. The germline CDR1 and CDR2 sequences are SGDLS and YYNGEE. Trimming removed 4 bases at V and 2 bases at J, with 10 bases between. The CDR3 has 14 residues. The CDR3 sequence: CASSHLSAGNTIYF. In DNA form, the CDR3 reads TGTGCCAGCAGCCATCTCTCCGCTGGAAACACCATATATTTT.

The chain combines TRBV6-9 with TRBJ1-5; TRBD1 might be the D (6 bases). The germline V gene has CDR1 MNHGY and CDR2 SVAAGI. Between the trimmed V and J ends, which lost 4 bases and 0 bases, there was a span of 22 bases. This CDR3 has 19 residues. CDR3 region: CASSSWGHPNVYSNQPQHF. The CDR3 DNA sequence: TGTGCCAGCAGTTCGTGGGGACACCCGAACGTATATAGCAATCAGCCCCAGCATTTT.

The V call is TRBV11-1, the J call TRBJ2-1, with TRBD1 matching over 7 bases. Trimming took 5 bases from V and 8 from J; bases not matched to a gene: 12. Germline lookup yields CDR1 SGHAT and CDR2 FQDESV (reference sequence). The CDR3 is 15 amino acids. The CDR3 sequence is CASSPRDSPLDEQFF. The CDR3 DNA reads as TGTGCCAGCAGCCCCCGGGACAGCCCCCTAGATGAGCAGTTCTTC.

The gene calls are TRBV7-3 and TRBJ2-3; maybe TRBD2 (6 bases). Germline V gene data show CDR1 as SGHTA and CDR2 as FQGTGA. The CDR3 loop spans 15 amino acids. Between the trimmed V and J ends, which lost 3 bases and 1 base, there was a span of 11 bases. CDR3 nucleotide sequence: TGTGCCAGCAGCTTCATCGGGGGAGGCACAGATACGCAGTATTTT. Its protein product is CASSFIGGGTDTQYF.

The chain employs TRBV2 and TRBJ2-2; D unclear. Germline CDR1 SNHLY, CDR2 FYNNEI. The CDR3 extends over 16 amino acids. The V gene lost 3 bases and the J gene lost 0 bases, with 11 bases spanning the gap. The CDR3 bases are TGTGCCAGCAGTGATAGAGGCCAAACGAACACCGGGGAGCTGTTTTTT. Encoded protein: CASSDRGQTNTGELFF.

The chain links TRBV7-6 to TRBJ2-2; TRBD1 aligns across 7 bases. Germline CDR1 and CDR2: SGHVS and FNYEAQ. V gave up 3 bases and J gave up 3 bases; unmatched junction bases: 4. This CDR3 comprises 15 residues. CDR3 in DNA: TGTGCCAGCAGCTTCAACAGGGGCTACACCGGGGAGCTGTTTTTT. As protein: CASSFNRGYTGELFF.

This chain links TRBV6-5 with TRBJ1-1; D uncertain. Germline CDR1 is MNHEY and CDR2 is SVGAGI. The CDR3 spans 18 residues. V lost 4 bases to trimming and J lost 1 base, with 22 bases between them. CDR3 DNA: TGTGCCAGCAGTTTGGCCGGCTACCCGGGCCCCAGGAACACTGAAGCTTTCTTT. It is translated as CASSLAGYPGPRNTEAFF.

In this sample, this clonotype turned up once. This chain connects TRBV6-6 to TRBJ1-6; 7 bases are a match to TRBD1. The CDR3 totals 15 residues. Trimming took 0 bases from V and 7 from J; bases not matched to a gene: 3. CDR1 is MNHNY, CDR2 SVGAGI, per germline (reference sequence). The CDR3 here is CASSYSLDRNSPLHF. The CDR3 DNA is TGTGCCAGCAGTTACTCCTTGGACAGGAATTCACCCCTCCACTTT.